The source of this T cell receptor beta chain is a study of blood T cell repertoires in COVID-19. Study in general: COVID-19 samples from acute and convalescent phases originated in the United States, Italy and Spain. PBMCs, B-cell-depleted T cells, or T cells provided the cDNA or gDNA that made up the material.

Seattle patients were enrolled during active infection and followed longitudinally. Trimming shortened V by 2 bases and J by 0 bases, and 9 bases separated the two germline ends. This CDR3 is built from 15 residues. Germline CDR1 is SGDLS and CDR2 is YYNGEE. A word on this clone: At the DNA level, this CDR3 is encoded by other sequences in the same sample as well.

In the study's own analysis: Amplification from reference gene primers served as the basis for estimated nucleated cell counts. Produced via immunoSEQ multiplex PCR; TCRdb's table is partial and in-frame only. That table is the source of V, J and clone size, and D and trimming were worked out from the DNA. Of approximately 500,000 clones detected, around 90% appear once; the ten largest clones hold about 8.2%. Sample: peripheral blood. This TCR came from a woman between 50 and 59 years old with COVID-19, enrolled during active disease. This sequence joins TRBV9 and TRBJ1-3; D unclear. The CDR3 nucleotides are TGTGCCAGCAGCGTTGGCGGGAGCTCTGGAAACACCATATATTTT. Residues: CASSVGGSSGNTIYF.